This TCR beta chain comes out of a study of T cells in Graves' hyperthyroidism and ophthalmopathy. Turning to the study itself: Peripheral blood was acquired at first diagnosis, ahead of any therapy whatsoever.

The CDR3 covers 15 residues. CDR1 and CDR2 from the germline V gene are MNHEY and SMNVEV (reference sequence). Trimming removed 2 bases from V and 6 bases from J; junction bases left unmatched: 0. Regions amplified from RNA transcripts were the TCR beta CDR3 regions. The TCR CDR3 first-round RT-PCR relied on the HTBI primer set. Each CDR3 protein is one row after TCRdb ran MiXCR on the multiplex PCR reads. There are 400,000 to 500,000 distinct CDR3 sequences in the sample; about 15% occur only once, and less than 20% lies in the top ten. This clonotype was recorded at least ten times. The sequence was obtained from a woman between 18 and 29 years old with Graves' hyperthyroidism. The chain links TRBV27 to TRBJ2-1; 14 nucleotides line up with TRBD2. The sample comprised blood. The CDR3 bases are TGTGCCAGCAGTTTAGGGACTAGCGGGAGCAATGAGCAGTTCTTC. Translating gives CASSLGTSGSNEQFF.